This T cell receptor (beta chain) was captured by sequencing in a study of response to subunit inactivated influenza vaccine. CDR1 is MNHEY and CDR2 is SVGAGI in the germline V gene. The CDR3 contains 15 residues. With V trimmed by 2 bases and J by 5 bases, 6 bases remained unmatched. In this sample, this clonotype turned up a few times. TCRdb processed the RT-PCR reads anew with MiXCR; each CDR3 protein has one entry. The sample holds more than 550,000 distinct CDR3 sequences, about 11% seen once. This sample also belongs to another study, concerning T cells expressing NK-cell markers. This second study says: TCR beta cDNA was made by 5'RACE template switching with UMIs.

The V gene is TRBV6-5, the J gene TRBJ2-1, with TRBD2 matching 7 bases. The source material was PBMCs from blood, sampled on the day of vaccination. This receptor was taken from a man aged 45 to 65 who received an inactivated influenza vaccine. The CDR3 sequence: CASSYVIAGNNEQFF. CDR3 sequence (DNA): TGTGCCAGCAGTTACGTAATAGCGGGTAACAATGAGCAGTTCTTC.